This TCR beta chain is drawn from a study of beta chain features in type 1 diabetes. Regarding the study as a whole: There was no resolution here of whether HLA type influences TCRB rearrangement. Shorter TCRB CDR3s, moderately but significantly so, marked every one of the four CD4+ subsets in Type 1 diabetes patients.

A few counts support this clone. Its antigen is unknown. Germline V CDR1 and CDR2: LNHNV, YYDKDF (reference sequence). The CDR3 spans 14 residues. The trim removed 0 bases at V and 5 bases at J, leaving 3 bases unmatched. What was sequenced were expressed TCRB transcripts, since all of the isolated RNA had been reverse transcribed. The method was immunoSEQ multiplex PCR; TCRdb's version includes in-frame clones alone and lacks a portion of them. In the table there are under 200,000 clones, 6.5% to 10% of which are singletons. This TCR came from a woman under 30 with type 1 diabetes. Sequences were obtained from central memory CD4+ T cells from blood. The chain couples TRBV15 to TRBJ1-2; 7 bases are a match to TRBD1. The CDR3 DNA sequence: TGTGCCACCAGCAGAGATTTGGACAGGTATGGCTACACCTTC. Encoded protein: CATSRDLDRYGYTF.